Reported below is one T cell receptor beta chain. Antigen specificity is unknown. These data belong to a study of identical twins. Study-wide points: The models gave estimates that fell short of the out-of-frame TCR alpha sharing seen in monozygotic twins.

Template switching, a step in the protocol, added a universal primer site, and cDNA carried unique molecular identifiers. TCRdb reprocessed the 5' RACE reads with MiXCR, giving one entry per CDR3 protein. The sample has around 480,000 distinct CDR3 sequences; 14% are singletons. With 6 bases clipped from V and 2 bases from J, the junction kept 9 bases outside the gene matches. From germline, CDR1 is SGHDT and CDR2 YYEEEE. This CDR3 contains 15 residues. The data also belong to a second study, concerning yellow fever vaccine responses in identical twins.

The sequenced sample consisted of CD4+ T cells sorted from blood. The chain carries TRBV5-6 and TRBJ2-5, with 8 nucleotides matching TRBD2. The origin of this receptor is a woman aged 18 to 35 in good health. Here the CDR3 DNA reads TGTGCCAGCACCTGGAGCGGGGGAGATCAAGAGACCCAGTACTTC. This sequence encodes CASTWSGGDQETQYF.